Each of the 30 T cell receptor beta chains below was sequenced from the same sample in a study of graft-versus-host responses after intestinal transplantation. The repertoire was sequenced with immunoSEQ multiplex PCR; TCRdb's copy has only in-frame clones and lacks some. The sample gives about 88,000 clones, approximately 90% of which show up once; 0.35% is in the top ten. No antigen has been identified for these receptors. The source material was unstimulated CD4+ T cells sorted from spleen or lymph node cells, sampled before transplant. The receptors stem from a human donor who was the organ donor for an intestinal transplant.

This chain uses TRBV28 with TRBJ1-1, with a weak D call TRBD1 (6 bases). The CDR3 sequence is 14 residues long. Between the trimmed V and J ends, which lost 6 bases and 2 bases, there was a span of 13 bases. CDR1 is MDHEN, CDR2 SYDVKM, per germline. The CDR3: CASRIGGGNTEAFF. CDR3 coding DNA: TGTGCCAGCAGAATAGGTGGGGGCAACACTGAAGCTTTCTTT.

The chain employs TRBV28 and TRBJ2-7; D not certain. The germline V gene has CDR1 MDHEN and CDR2 SYDVKM. This CDR3 is 11 amino acids long. The V and J ends lost 6 bases and 4 bases respectively, with 7 bases between them. CDR3 protein: CASSRQYEQYF. The CDR3 DNA reads as TGTGCCAGCAGCCGTCAGTACGAGCAGTACTTC.

This rearrangement joins TRBV5-1 to TRBJ2-4, with 10 bases identical to TRBD1. Germline V gene lookup returns CDR1 SGHRS and CDR2 YFSETQ. The CDR3 has 16 amino acids. J was trimmed by 7 bases and V by 2 bases; bases with no gene match: 9. The DNA for the CDR3 is TGCGCCAGCAGCTTATTAGGGACAGGGGTCAGTAACATTCAGTACTTC. It yields the protein CASSLLGTGVSNIQYF.

The rearrangement uses TRBV5-6 and TRBJ2-3, with 15 bases lining up with TRBD2. The length of the CDR3 is 13 residues. V shed 7 bases, J shed 7 bases, and the junction held 1 base outside the gene matches. Germline V lookup: CDR1 SGHDT, CDR2 YYEEEE. This CDR3 reads CASGTSGGYTQYF. As DNA, the CDR3 is TGTGCCAGCGGGACTAGCGGGGGGTATACGCAGTATTTT. Variable domain in full (rest from reference TRBV5-6 and TRBJ2-3): DAGVTQSPTHLIKTRGQQVTLRCSPKSGHDTVSWYQQALGQGPQFIFQYYEEEERQRGNFPDRFSGHQFPNYSSELNVNALLLGDSALYLCASGTSGGYTQYFGPGTRLTVL.

CDR3 sequence: CASSASNRDGYTF. DNA for the CDR3: TGTGCCAGCAGTGCAAGTAACAGGGATGGCTACACCTTC. The rearrangement uses TRBV28 and TRBJ1-2; possibly TRBD1 for D (6 bases). Germline V gene data show CDR1 as MDHEN and CDR2 as SYDVKM. V was cut by 5 bases and J by 6 bases, with 13 bases left in between. This CDR3 is 13 amino acids long.

The CDR3 region is CASSPSGVGETQYF. As DNA, the CDR3 is TGTGCCAGCTCTCCATCGGGGGTGGGGGAGACCCAGTACTTC. V usage is TRBV7-3 and J usage is TRBJ2-5; the D gene is possibly TRBD2 (6 bases). The CDR3 runs 14 residues. Trimming took 8 bases from V and 5 from J, leaving 18 bases between them. Looked up from germline, CDR1 is SGHTA and CDR2 is FQGTGA.

This clone was observed once. This chain joins TRBV7-6 and TRBJ2-5; no definite D call. CDR1 and CDR2 (germline): SGHVS, FNYEAQ. The V and J ends lost 1 base and 4 bases respectively, with 10 bases between them. The CDR3 spans 14 residues. The CDR3 reads CASSLGAMRETQYF. CDR3 in DNA: TGTGCCAGCAGCTTAGGGGCGATGCGAGAGACCCAGTACTTC. Using reference TRBV7-6 and TRBJ2-5 for the parts outside the CDR3, the full variable domain is GAGVSQSPRYKVTKRGQDVALRCDPISGHVSLYWYRQALGQGPEFLTYFNYEAQQDKSGLPNDRFSAERPEGSISTLTIQRTEQRDSAMYRCASSLGAMRETQYFGPGTRLLVL.

The chain links TRBV5-5 to TRBJ1-2, with a tentative D call TRBD1 (5 bases). The CDR3 is 18 amino acids. V was clipped by 1 base and J by 2 bases, with 21 bases between them. The germline V gene has CDR1 SGHKS and CDR2 YYEKEE (reference sequence). CDR3 DNA: TGTGCCAGCAGCTTGCCTTTCGGGGGGGACCCAGTGAACTATGGCTACACCTTC. It specifies CASSLPFGGDPVNYGYTF.

V usage is TRBV5-1 and J usage is TRBJ2-7; possible D gene TRBD2, 6 bases. CDR3 size: 14 residues. V was cut by 1 base and J by 0 bases, with 8 bases left in between. Per the germline V gene, CDR1 is SGHRS and CDR2 is YFSETQ. The CDR3 loop is CASSLLRDSYEQYF. As DNA, the CDR3 is TGCGCCAGCAGCTTGTTGCGGGACTCCTACGAGCAGTACTTC.

The rearrangement links TRBV11-3 to TRBJ2-5, with a weak D call TRBD1 (5 bases). CDR1 is SGHNT, CDR2 YENEEA, per germline. This CDR3 contains 15 residues. V was trimmed by 1 base and J by 5 bases, leaving 14 bases between them. This CDR3 reads CASSLGTYLGETQYF. In DNA form, the CDR3 reads TGTGCCAGCAGCTTAGGGACATACCTTGGGGAGACCCAGTACTTC.

V and J are TRBV5-5 and TRBJ2-6; D uncertain. The V gene's germline CDR1 is SGHKS and CDR2 YYEKEE (reference sequence). Trimming pared 9 bases from V and 0 bases from J, leaving 19 bases between. There are 17 residues in the CDR3. The CDR3 DNA follows: TGTGCCACTTCGCCGTGGTACCTAACCTCTGGGGCCAACGTCCTGACTTTC. Its protein product is CATSPWYLTSGANVLTF.

This rearrangement joins TRBV6-4 to TRBJ1-6; maybe TRBD1 (5 bases). Trimming took 5 bases from V and 10 from J, leaving 12 bases between them. Germline CDR1 reads MRHNA; CDR2 reads SNTAGT. The CDR3 totals 13 residues. CDR3 coding DNA: TGTGCCAGCAGTCAGGGTTTGGACTCACCCCTCCACTTT. Translating gives CASSQGLDSPLHF.

The rearrangement uses TRBV2 and TRBJ2-7, with a possible D match to TRBD2 (5 bases). CDR3 length: 15 residues. Germline CDR1 reads SNHLY; CDR2 reads FYNNEI. Trimming took off 1 base at V and 6 bases at J, with 16 bases between the two ends. The CDR3 sequence: CASSEVWVSEGEQYF. CDR3 DNA sequence: TGTGCCAGCAGTGAAGTTTGGGTCTCAGAGGGCGAGCAGTACTTC. The whole variable domain, remainder taken from reference TRBV2 and TRBJ2-7, is EPEVTQTPSHQVTQMGQEVILRCVPISNHLYFYWYRQILGQKVEFLVSFYNNEISEKSEIFDDQFSVERPDGSNFTLKIRSTKLEDSAMYFCASSEVWVSEGEQYFGPGTRLTVT.

The rearrangement joins TRBV27 to TRBJ1-5, with 9 bases identical to TRBD1. This CDR3 has 17 residues. Germline values: CDR1 MNHEY, CDR2 SMNVEV (reference sequence). Losses at the gene ends were 5 bases for V and 4 bases for J; bases not matched to a gene: 12. CDR3 sequence (DNA): TGTGCCAGCAGTATCTCTACAGGGGGCGCGGTAAATCAGCCCCAGCATTTT. Amino acid sequence: CASSISTGGAVNQPQHF.

This rearrangement joins TRBV30 to TRBJ2-6; 12 positions match TRBD1. The germline V gene encodes CDR1 GTSNPN and CDR2 SVGIG (reference sequence). The CDR3 runs to 20 residues. The trim removed 3 bases at V and 3 bases at J, leaving 15 bases unmatched. The CDR3 protein is CAWSPVKSGTGGFGANVLTF. The CDR3 nucleotides are TGTGCCTGGAGCCCAGTAAAGTCCGGGACAGGGGGCTTTGGGGCCAACGTCCTGACTTTC.

This rearrangement joins TRBV6-5 to TRBJ2-7, with 8 bases lining up with TRBD2. Trimming removed 6 bases from V and 2 bases from J; junction bases left unmatched: 6. The V gene's germline CDR1 is MNHEY and CDR2 SVGAGI. The CDR3 is 14 residues long. The CDR3 nucleotides read TGTGCCAGCAGGCGTCGGGAGGGCCCCTACGAGCAGTACTTC. This gives the protein CASRRREGPYEQYF.

This clone was picked up one time. The rearrangement uses TRBV15 and TRBJ2-5; 12 bases match TRBD2. CDR1 is LNHNV and CDR2 is YYDKDF in the germline V gene (reference sequence). This CDR3 comprises 16 residues. With 3 bases clipped from V and 7 bases from J, the junction kept 9 bases outside the gene matches. The CDR3 region has the DNA TGTGCCACCAGCAGGCCTAGCGGGGGGGCCTACGGGACCCAGTACTTC. It yields the protein CATSRPSGGAYGTQYF.

A single count supports this clone. This chain uses TRBV11-3 with TRBJ2-3; D is uncertain. CDR1 and CDR2 (germline): SGHNT, YENEEA. There are 13 residues in the CDR3. Between the trimmed V and J ends, which lost 5 bases and 1 base, there was a span of 7 bases. CDR3 coding DNA: TGTGCCAGCAGCGCAAGAGGCACAGATACGCAGTATTTT. Its protein product is CASSARGTDTQYF.

The J gene is TRBJ2-5, the V gene TRBV20-1, with 9 bases identical to TRBD2. J gave up 5 bases and V 6 bases, and 1 base lay outside the gene matches. CDR3 length equals 11 residues. Germline V gene lookup returns CDR1 DFQATT and CDR2 SNEGSKA (reference sequence). The CDR3 sequence: CSARGGETQYF. CDR3 sequence (DNA): TGCAGTGCGCGGGGGGGTGAGACCCAGTACTTC.

The chain combines TRBV5-4 with TRBJ1-5; TRBD1 agrees at 8 bases. This CDR3 has 17 residues. The V gene end was trimmed by 9 bases and the J gene end by 0 bases; junction bases not matched to a gene: 14. Germline CDR1 and CDR2: SGHNT and YYREEE (reference sequence). The CDR3 DNA reads TGTGCCATACAACCCCCCGGACAGGGCAATAGCAATCAGCCCCAGCATTTT. Its protein is CAIQPPGQGNSNQPQHF.

The rearrangement uses TRBV14 and TRBJ2-3, with TRBD1 identical over 8 bases. The V gene end was trimmed by 2 bases and the J gene end by 2 bases; junction bases not matched to a gene: 6. Germline V CDR1 and CDR2: SGHDN, FVKESK. This CDR3 contains 16 residues. CDR3 nucleotides: TGTGCCAGCAGCCAAAGTCAGGGGGCCTACACAGATACGCAGTATTTT. This gives the protein CASSQSQGAYTDTQYF.

The V and J genes are TRBV5-1 and TRBJ2-3; D remains ambiguous. This CDR3 has 16 residues. CDR1 and CDR2 from the germline V gene are SGHRS and YFSETQ. V gave up 0 bases and J gave up 2 bases, with 13 bases separating them. The CDR3 region is CASSLVQVGLTDTQYF. Here the CDR3 DNA reads TGCGCCAGCAGCTTGGTGCAGGTTGGTCTCACAGATACGCAGTATTTT.

The chain carries TRBV6-1 and TRBJ1-5; no definite D call. The CDR3 runs 15 residues. V lost 6 bases, J lost 5 bases, and 17 bases lay in between. The germline CDR1 and CDR2 sequences are MNHNS and SASEGT. CDR3 protein: CASSETPTLDQPQHF. CDR3 DNA sequence: TGTGCCAGCAGCGAAACACCTACTCTAGATCAGCCCCAGCATTTT.

The chain carries TRBV7-2 and TRBJ2-5; TRBD2 agrees at 13 bases. Germline values: CDR1 SGHTA, CDR2 FQGNSA. The CDR3 extends over 16 amino acids. After removal of 6 bases from V and 1 base from J, the junction contained 5 bases not matched to a gene. The CDR3 DNA reads TGTGCCAGCAGAAAGACTAGCGGGGGGCTCCAAGAGACCCAGTACTTC. Translated: CASRKTSGGLQETQYF.

This chain uses TRBV15 with TRBJ2-1, with D possibly TRBD2 on 7 matching bases. CDR1 and CDR2 (germline): LNHNV, YYDKDF (reference sequence). This CDR3 has 16 amino acids. Trimming removed 1 base from V and 3 bases from J, with 13 bases in between. The CDR3 is CATSRVGGARYNEQFF. In DNA, the CDR3 is TGTGCCACCAGCAGAGTGGGGGGGGCACGCTACAATGAGCAGTTCTTC.

The chain combines TRBV28 with TRBJ2-7; 9 positions agree with TRBD1. The J segment lost 9 bases and the V segment lost 5 bases, leaving 8 bases of the junction unmatched. CDR3 length equals 13 residues. Germline CDR1 is MDHEN and CDR2 is SYDVKM. The CDR3 region has the DNA TGTGCCAGCAGTGAGACAGGGGGAGCAGGGCAGTACTTC. Translated: CASSETGGAGQYF.

The chain couples TRBV7-6 to TRBJ2-1; a possible D gene is TRBD2 (6 bases). The CDR3 is made up of 14 amino acids. The germline V and J ends were trimmed by 0 bases and 9 bases, with 12 bases remaining between them. Germline-derived CDR1 and CDR2 are SGHVS and FNYEAQ. Written as DNA, the CDR3 is TGTGCCAGCAGCTTAGCACCCTGGGAGGTTGAGCAGTTCTTC. Translated: CASSLAPWEVEQFF.

The V and J genes are TRBV6-5 and TRBJ2-1, with 9 bases matching TRBD2. Germline V CDR1 and CDR2: MNHEY, SVGAGI. CDR3 length: 16 residues. V shed 3 bases and J 4 bases; nucleotides not matched to a gene: 7. This CDR3 reads CASSYLAGRSYNEQFF. The CDR3 nucleotides read TGTGCCAGCAGTTATCTAGCGGGAAGGTCGTACAATGAGCAGTTCTTC.

The chain uses TRBV25-1 and TRBJ1-2, with 7 nucleotides matching TRBD1. Germline V CDR1 and CDR2: MGHDK, SYGVNS. V shed 4 bases, J shed 3 bases, and the junction held 11 bases outside the gene matches. The CDR3 covers 16 residues. CDR3 DNA sequence: TGTGCCAGCAGTGCCCACAGGGGAGAGGTACACTATGGCTACACCTTC. Encoded protein: CASSAHRGEVHYGYTF.

The genes are TRBV5-1 and TRBJ1-4; 7 nucleotides align to TRBD1. V lost 5 bases to trimming and J lost 6 bases; unmatched junction nucleotides: 16. The CDR3 length is 17 residues. The V gene's germline CDR1 is SGHRS and CDR2 YFSETQ. CDR3: CASSPTGTGEWDEKLFF. The CDR3 nucleotides are TGCGCCAGCAGTCCGACAGGGACGGGAGAATGGGATGAAAAACTGTTTTTT. The full variable domain, with the rest looked up from reference TRBV5-1 and TRBJ1-4, is KAGVTQTPRYLIKTRGQQVTLSCSPISGHRSVSWYQQTPGQGLQFLFEYFSETQRNKGNFPGRFSGRQFSNSRSEMNVSTLELGDSALYLCASSPTGTGEWDEKLFFGSGTQLSVL.